A single sample gave rise to the 25 T cell receptor beta chains below, sequenced in a study of Graves' ophthalmopathy and Graves' hyperthyroidism. RNA transcripts provided the template for amplifying TCR beta CDR3 regions. Following a first-round RT-PCR that used HTBI primers, a second-round multiplex PCR was carried out. MiXCR, run by TCRdb on the multiplex PCR reads, gives a single entry per CDR3 protein. Among roughly 1.1 million distinct CDR3 sequences, about 35% were seen once, and the ten largest hold over 8.5%. Sequencing was performed on peripheral blood or thyroid tissue (not recorded which). The receptor source for this set is an adult man with Graves' hyperthyroidism.

This clonotype was detected ten times or more. The chain joins TRBV7-2 to TRBJ1-5; 8 nucleotides align to TRBD1. With V trimmed by 10 bases and J by 4 bases, 12 bases remained unmatched. Per the germline V gene, CDR1 is SGHTA and CDR2 is FQGNSA. CDR3 length: 15 amino acids. The CDR3 DNA reads as TGTGCCAACGTTGACAGGGGAAGATCAAATCAGCCCCAGCATTTT. Protein sequence: CANVDRGRSNQPQHF. Full variable domain (outside the CDR3, taken from reference TRBV7-2 and TRBJ1-5): GAGVSQSPSNKVTEKGKDVELRCDPISGHTALYWYRQSLGQGLEFLIYFQGNSAPDKSGLPSDRFSAERTGGSVSTLTIQRTQQEDSAVYLCANVDRGRSNQPQHFGDGTRLSIL.

This chain joins TRBV11-2 and TRBJ2-2, with D perhaps TRBD1 (5 bases). The CDR3 has 16 residues. Trimming cost V 6 bases and J 0 bases, with 14 bases left between them. Germline assignment: CDR1 SGHAT and CDR2 FQNNGV. CDR3: CASSYAWGANTGELFF. In DNA, the CDR3 is TGTGCCAGCAGTTACGCTTGGGGCGCGAACACCGGGGAGCTGTTTTTT.

This clonotype was recorded at least ten times. CDR3 sequence: CASSPDRGTQETQYF. The CDR3 bases are TGTGCCAGCAGCCCCGATCGCGGCACGCAAGAGACCCAGTACTTC. The chain is built from TRBV5-4 and TRBJ2-5, with D hard to call. This CDR3 comprises 15 residues. Germline V CDR1 and CDR2: SGHNT, YYREEE (reference sequence). Trimming removed 4 bases at V and 2 bases at J, with 15 bases between.

This clonotype was recorded at least ten times. DNA for the CDR3: TGTGCCAGCAGCTCACAGGGGAGCCCAACTAATGAAAAACTGTTTTTT. It encodes CASSSQGSPTNEKLFF. The chain combines TRBV7-8 with TRBJ1-4; 7 nucleotides align to TRBD1. This CDR3 comprises 16 residues. Trimming at V came to 4 bases and at J to 0 bases, leaving 5 bases not matched to a gene. From germline, CDR1 is SGHVS and CDR2 FQNEAQ.

This clonotype was detected only once. The rearrangement joins TRBV10-3 to TRBJ2-5; D may be TRBD2 (6 bases). Trimming took 11 bases from V and 5 from J, leaving 18 bases between them. Germline V gene data show CDR1 as ENHRY and CDR2 as SYGVKD. The CDR3 runs to 13 residues. DNA for the CDR3: TGTGCCCATGGGTCCGGGAGATTTGAGACCCAGTACTTC. Translation gives CAHGSGRFETQYF.

On this clonotype: Sequence at one end of the junction differs from germline and may be a read error. The chain carries TRBV7-9 and TRBJ1-3, with a possible D match to TRBD1 (6 bases). The CDR3 contains 13 residues. Germline V gives CDR1 SEHNR, CDR2 FQNEAQ (reference sequence). The CDR3 DNA sequence: TGTGCCAGCAGCTTGGACAGTGGAAACACCGTATATTTT. Protein product: CASSLDSGNTVYF.

This clonotype was observed many times. This chain connects TRBV7-9 to TRBJ1-5; D is unclear. The CDR3 consists of 13 residues. Germline values: CDR1 SEHNR, CDR2 FQNEAQ (reference sequence). Trimming took 2 bases from V and 5 from J, leaving 7 bases between them. CDR3 nucleotides: TGTGCCAGCAGCTTATGGGCGGATCAGCCCCAGCATTTT. This codes for CASSLWADQPQHF.

Many counts were recorded for this clonotype. The chain recombines TRBV6-2 or TRBV6-3 with TRBJ1-2; D remains ambiguous. This CDR3 is built from 13 residues. Germline V gives CDR1 MNHEY, CDR2 SVGEGT. Trimming took 2 bases from V and 4 from J, leaving 8 bases between them. The CDR3 nucleotides are TGTGCCAGCAGTTACGTACAGAGCTATGGCTACACCTTC. It codes for CASSYVQSYGYTF.

Ten or more counts support this clonotype. The chain recombines TRBV5-1 with TRBJ2-7; D not certain. CDR1 is SGHRS, CDR2 YFSETQ, per germline. This CDR3 has 14 residues. V gave up 0 bases and J gave up 5 bases, with 12 bases separating them. CDR3 DNA: TGCGCCAGCAGCTTGGGTCCAGTTATCCACGAGCAGTACTTC. It translates to CASSLGPVIHEQYF.

This clonotype was seen many times. The chain is built from TRBV7-2 and TRBJ2-7; D gene unclear. CDR3 length: 13 amino acids. CDR1 is SGHTA and CDR2 is FQGNSA in the germline V gene. V shed 3 bases and J shed 2 bases, with 8 bases lying between them. The CDR3 nucleotides read TGTGCCAGCAGCTTTAACAGAGCCTACGAGCAGTACTTC. As protein: CASSFNRAYEQYF.

The chain joins TRBV5-4 to TRBJ2-5; D is uncertain. Germline CDR1 SGHNT, CDR2 YYREEE (reference sequence). The CDR3 has 15 residues. V gave up 0 bases and J gave up 2 bases, with 11 bases separating them. CDR3 amino acids: CASSLVERVQETQYF. DNA of the CDR3: TGTGCCAGCAGCTTGGTGGAGCGTGTACAAGAGACCCAGTACTTC.

The CDR3 nucleotides read TGCGCCAGCAGCCCAATACTAGCGGGGGGAGAGACCCAGTACTTC. Its protein is CASSPILAGGETQYF. The J gene is TRBJ2-5, the V gene TRBV4-1; 12 bases match TRBD2. V shed 4 bases and J 4 bases; nucleotides not matched to a gene: 4. Germline V gene sequence: CDR1 MGHRA, CDR2 YSYEKL. CDR3 length equals 15 residues.

Note on this clonotype: One junction end disagrees with the germline gene, perhaps due to a read error. The gene calls are TRBV11-2 and TRBJ2-5; D call uncertain. The CDR3 consists of 16 residues. The V gene's germline CDR1 is SGHAT and CDR2 FQNNGV. The CDR3 spells CASSQDEATSQETQYF. In DNA, the CDR3 is TGCGCCAGCAGCCAAGATGAAGCGACCTCCCAAGAGACCCAGTACTTC.

This clonotype was detected once. The rearrangement links TRBV19 to TRBJ1-6, with D tentatively TRBD1 (5 bases). The CDR3 extends over 14 amino acids. V was pared by 3 bases and J by 6 bases, with 9 bases between. The germline CDR1 and CDR2 sequences are LNHDA and SQIVND (reference sequence). Written as DNA, the CDR3 is TGTGCCAGTAGTATGGGTGGGGGTAATTCACCCCTCCACTTT. The encoded protein is CASSMGGGNSPLHF.

This clonotype showed up many times. V usage is TRBV11-2 and J usage is TRBJ1-5; D is uncertain. The CDR3 totals 15 residues. Trimming cost V 6 bases and J 0 bases, with 12 bases left between them. The V gene's germline CDR1 is SGHAT and CDR2 FQNNGV. CDR3 sequence: CASSPGKRSNQPQHF. The CDR3 DNA sequence: TGTGCCAGCAGTCCCGGGAAGCGTAGCAATCAGCCCCAGCATTTT.

The CDR3: CASSIRAGGSSYEQYF. CDR3 sequence (DNA): TGTGCCAGTAGTATACGGGCGGGAGGGAGCTCCTACGAGCAGTACTTC. The chain couples TRBV19 to TRBJ2-7; 9 bases align to TRBD2. The CDR3 runs 16 residues. V lost 2 bases, J lost 0 bases, and 5 bases stayed unmatched. Germline V gene sequence: CDR1 LNHDA, CDR2 SQIVND (reference sequence).

The table lists this clonotype with a count of one. The V call is TRBV10-3, the J call TRBJ2-5; D perhaps matches TRBD1 (5 bases). Germline V CDR1 and CDR2: ENHRY, SYGVKD. The CDR3 covers 15 residues. Deletions cut 4 bases from V and 2 bases from J, with 14 bases between. CDR3 nucleotide sequence: TGTGCCATCAGTGCTAGATTTGCAGGGCAAGAGACCCAGTACTTC. Protein sequence: CAISARFAGQETQYF.

This clonotype showed up just once. V and J are TRBV11-3 and TRBJ1-3, with D unresolved. The CDR3 spans 15 residues. CDR1 and CDR2 from the germline V gene are SGHNT and YENEEA. With 5 bases removed from V and 0 bases from J, the gap between germline ends came to 11 bases. CDR3 coding DNA: TGTGCCAGCAGCCCCTCGGCCCACTCTGGAAACACCATATATTTT. This translates into CASSPSAHSGNTIYF.

This chain uses TRBV20-1 with TRBJ1-1, with 7 positions matching TRBD1. The V gene's germline CDR1 is DFQATT and CDR2 SNEGSKA (reference sequence). V shed 8 bases and J 1 base; nucleotides not matched to a gene: 7. This CDR3 has 13 residues. The CDR3 loop is CSYEGAANTEAFF. CDR3 bases: TGCAGTTATGAGGGGGCGGCGAACACTGAAGCTTTCTTT.

This clonotype was seen repeatedly, ten times or more. The rearrangement joins TRBV11-2 to TRBJ1-1; D call uncertain. The germline V gene has CDR1 SGHAT and CDR2 FQNNGV. V was shortened by 5 bases and J by 5 bases, with 18 bases between the two germline ends. The CDR3 covers 15 residues. The DNA of the CDR3 is TGTGCCAGCAGCCTATGGGCCAGCTTGACTACTGAAGCTTTCTTT. Translation: CASSLWASLTTEAFF.

On this clonotype: This may stem from a read error, because a much larger clone lies one nucleotide away. V usage is TRBV5-8 and J usage is TRBJ2-2, with TRBD1 matching over 8 bases. In germline, CDR1 is SGHTS, CDR2 YDEGEE. V was clipped by 5 bases and J by 0 bases; unmatched bases: 3. The CDR3 spans 15 residues. The CDR3 coding sequence is TGTGCCAGCAGTCCGGGACAGGCGAACACCGGGGAGCTGTTTTTT. It translates to CASSPGQANTGELFF.

This chain joins TRBV15 and TRBJ1-1; D gene unclear. From germline, CDR1 is LNHNV and CDR2 YYDKDF (reference sequence). This CDR3 has 11 residues. With 1 base removed from V and 6 bases from J, the gap between germline ends came to 3 bases. In DNA form, the CDR3 reads TGTGCCACCAGCAGAGTATCTGAAGCTTTCTTT. This gives the protein CATSRVSEAFF.

Comment on this clonotype: A junction end diverges from the germline sequence, so it may reflect a read error. The chain has TRBV10-3 and TRBJ1-6, with D hard to call. CDR3 length equals 13 residues. Germline V gene sequence: CDR1 ENHRY, CDR2 SYGVKD. The CDR3 sequence: CASSERVNLPLHF. CDR3 in DNA: TGTGCCAGCAGTGAAAGGGTTAATTTACCCCTCCACTTT.

This clonotype was picked up many times. The chain employs TRBV5-8 and TRBJ2-5, with 13 bases that match TRBD2. Unmatched junction bases numbered 6, after V lost 3 bases and J lost 4 bases. In germline, CDR1 is SGHTS, CDR2 YDEGEE. The CDR3 consists of 16 residues. The CDR3 reads CASSSLGTSGTETQYF. CDR3 bases: TGTGCCAGCAGCTCCTTAGGGACTAGCGGGACAGAGACCCAGTACTTC. Full variable domain (outside the CDR3, taken from reference TRBV5-8 and TRBJ2-5): EAGVTQSPTHLIKTRGQQATLRCSPISGHTSVYWYQQALGLGLQFLLWYDEGEERNRGNFPPRFSGRQFPNYSSELNVNALELEDSALYLCASSSLGTSGTETQYFGPGTRLLVL.

The chain links TRBV29-1 to TRBJ1-2, with D possibly being TRBD1 (6 bases). The CDR3 contains 11 residues. The germline V gene encodes CDR1 SQVTM and CDR2 ANQGSEA. Trimming removed 5 bases from V and 6 bases from J, with 10 bases in between. Here the CDR3 DNA reads TGCAGCGTTAACAGGGACCATGGCTACACCTTC. Its protein product is CSVNRDHGYTF.